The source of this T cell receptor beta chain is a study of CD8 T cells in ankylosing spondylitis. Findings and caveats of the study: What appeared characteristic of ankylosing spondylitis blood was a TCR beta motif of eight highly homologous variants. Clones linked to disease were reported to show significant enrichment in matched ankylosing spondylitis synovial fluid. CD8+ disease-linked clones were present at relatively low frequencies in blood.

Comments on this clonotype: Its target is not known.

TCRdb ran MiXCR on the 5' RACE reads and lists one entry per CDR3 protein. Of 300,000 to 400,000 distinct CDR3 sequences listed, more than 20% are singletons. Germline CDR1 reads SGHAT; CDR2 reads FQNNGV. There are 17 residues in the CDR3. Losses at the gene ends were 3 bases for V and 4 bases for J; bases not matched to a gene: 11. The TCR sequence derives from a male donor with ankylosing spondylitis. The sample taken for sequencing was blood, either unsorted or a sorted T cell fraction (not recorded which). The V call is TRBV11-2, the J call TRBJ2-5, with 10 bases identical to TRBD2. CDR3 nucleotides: TGTGCCAGCAGCTTTCTACAAGCTAGCGGGGGCCGAGAGACCCAGTACTTC. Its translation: CASSFLQASGGRETQYF. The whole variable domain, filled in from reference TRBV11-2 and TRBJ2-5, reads EAGVAQSPRYKIIEKRQSVAFWCNPISGHATLYWYQQILGQGPKLLIQFQNNGVVDDSQLPKDRFSAERLKGVDSTLKIQPAKLEDSAVYLCASSFLQASGGRETQYFGPGTRLLVL.